Below, 27 T cell receptor beta chains from the same sample are listed, as sequenced in a study of blood T cells in healthy people across ages. Combining a sample-barcoded 5' primer with a J-beta primer mix, a second PCR ran for roughly 6 to 12 cycles. Each CDR3 protein is one row after TCRdb ran MiXCR on the 5' RACE reads. The sample yields around 2 million distinct CDR3 sequences, roughly two fifths seen once. Sequencing was performed on blood. All receptors come from a human donor in good health.

The chain couples TRBV9 to TRBJ2-3; TRBD2 matches at 10 bases. The junction had 4 bases not matched to a gene; V was cut back by 4 bases and J by 2 bases. Germline CDR1 SGDLS, CDR2 YYNGEE. This CDR3 is 15 amino acids long. The CDR3 protein is CASSISGGHTDTQYF. CDR3 nucleotide sequence: TGTGCCAGCAGCATTAGCGGGGGGCACACAGATACGCAGTATTTT.

The CDR3 loop reads CSTTPGVTVEAFF. In DNA form, the CDR3 reads TGCAGTACTACGCCAGGGGTTACCGTCGAAGCTTTCTTT. The rearrangement links TRBV20-1 to TRBJ1-1; possible D gene TRBD1, 6 bases. Germline CDR1 DFQATT, CDR2 SNEGSKA (reference sequence). The germline V and J ends were trimmed by 8 bases and 8 bases, with 21 bases remaining between them. The CDR3 length is 13 residues.

This clonotype has just a few counts. V usage is TRBV2 and J usage is TRBJ2-1; D uncertain. CDR3 length: 15 amino acids. The V end was cut by 6 bases, the J end by 1 base, with 13 bases between. Germline assignment: CDR1 SNHLY and CDR2 FYNNEI. CDR3 nucleotides: TGTGCCAGCAGCGTATATAGAGTTTCCTACAATGAGCAGTTCTTC. This sequence encodes CASSVYRVSYNEQFF.

This clonotype has a handful of counts. The chain employs TRBV18 and TRBJ2-7, with a possible D match to TRBD2 (5 bases). The CDR3 contains 14 residues. The V and J ends lost 4 bases and 0 bases respectively, with 10 bases between them. Germline loops: CDR1 KGHSH, CDR2 LQKENI. The CDR3 DNA reads as TGTGCCAGCTCACTTATGACTAACTCCTACGAGCAGTACTTC. Its protein product is CASSLMTNSYEQYF.

The chain recombines TRBV4-3 with TRBJ1-1; the D is unclear. Per the germline V gene, CDR1 is LGHNA and CDR2 is YSLEER. Trimming left V 1 base short and J 3 bases short, with 12 bases between. This CDR3 is built from 15 residues. The CDR3 sequence: CASSQVYGEDTEAFF. CDR3 DNA: TGCGCCAGCAGCCAAGTTTACGGTGAGGACACTGAAGCTTTCTTT.

This clonotype was found a few times. This chain connects TRBV14 to TRBJ2-1, with TRBD2 identical over 10 bases. Trimming cost V 8 bases and J 8 bases; bases outside gene matches: 12. The CDR3 covers 15 residues. CDR1 SGHDN and CDR2 FVKESK come from the germline V gene. This chain's CDR3 is CASGSRAGGLYEQFF. The CDR3, as DNA: TGTGCCAGCGGATCCCGAGCGGGGGGGCTCTATGAGCAGTTCTTC.

This clonotype was picked up a small number of times. The chain links TRBV7-2 to TRBJ2-3; TRBD2 matches at 9 bases. The germline V gene has CDR1 SGHTA and CDR2 FQGNSA. This CDR3 contains 16 residues. The ends lost 5 bases at V and 6 bases at J; junction bases unmatched: 12. CDR3 sequence: CASSHKRLAGIDTQYF. CDR3 nucleotide sequence: TGTGCCAGCAGCCATAAAAGGCTAGCGGGGATCGATACGCAGTATTTT.

The rearrangement uses TRBV10-3 and TRBJ2-3; D call uncertain. CDR1 ENHRY and CDR2 SYGVKD come from the germline V gene. This CDR3 is built from 14 residues. The V end lost 0 bases, the J end lost 1 base, and 5 bases lay between the germline ends. CDR3 sequence reads: CAISESHGTDTQYF. The CDR3 DNA reads TGTGCCATCAGTGAGTCTCACGGCACAGATACGCAGTATTTT.

This clonotype came up a few times. This chain joins TRBV4-2 and TRBJ2-7; TRBD2 agrees at 9 bases. CDR3 length: 18 residues. Germline V gene sequence: CDR1 LGHNA, CDR2 YNFKEQ. With 0 bases clipped from V and 4 bases from J, the junction kept 13 bases outside the gene matches. CDR3 sequence (DNA): TGTGCCAGCAGCCAAGAGGACCCTAGCGGGGTGGTACCATACGAGCAGTACTTC. It is translated as CASSQEDPSGVVPYEQYF.

This clonotype was picked up a small number of times. The gene calls are TRBV7-9 and TRBJ1-1; D is undetermined. V shed 3 bases and J shed 5 bases, with 16 bases lying between them. The germline V gene encodes CDR1 SEHNR and CDR2 FQNEAQ (reference sequence). This CDR3 is 15 amino acids long. In DNA form, the CDR3 reads TGTGCCAGCAGCTTCTCAAAGGGAACGTGGACTGAAGCTTTCTTT. Its protein is CASSFSKGTWTEAFF.

CDR3 DNA: TGTGCCAGCAGCCAAGATGTACTAGCGGGGGGATACACAGATACGCAGTATTTT. Amino acid sequence: CASSQDVLAGGYTDTQYF. The V call is TRBV3-1, the J call TRBJ2-3; 12 nucleotides match TRBD2. This CDR3 spans 18 amino acids. The V and J ends lost 0 bases and 2 bases, in that order; junction bases with no gene match: 6. Germline V gene data show CDR1 as LGHDT and CDR2 as YNNKEL (reference sequence).

This clonotype was seen a handful of times. This chain links TRBV5-4 with TRBJ2-5; TRBD1 agrees at 8 bases. Looked up from germline, CDR1 is SGHNT and CDR2 is YYREEE (reference sequence). The CDR3 is made up of 16 amino acids. V lost 4 bases and J lost 1; bases outside the gene matches: 9. For the CDR3, the DNA is TGTGCCAGCAGCACCGGAGGACAGGGATTCCAAGAGACCCAGTACTTC. It specifies CASSTGGQGFQETQYF.

This clonotype was seen only a few times. CDR3 bases: TGTGCCAGCACCCTGCACTACAGGGCCTACGAGCAGTACTTC. This codes for CASTLHYRAYEQYF. The chain recombines TRBV7-8 with TRBJ2-7; D possibly corresponds to TRBD1 (6 bases). The CDR3 consists of 14 residues. Trimming removed 7 bases at V and 2 bases at J, with 15 bases between. Germline V lookup: CDR1 SGHVS, CDR2 FQNEAQ.

On this clonotype: One end of the junction is discordant with germline, which a read error may explain. The J gene is TRBJ2-3, the V gene TRBV5-1; no reliable D call. Per germline, CDR1 SGHRS and CDR2 YFSETQ. The CDR3 length is 13 residues. DNA for the CDR3: TGCGTCAGCAGCAGCGACACGGCTGATACGCAGTATTTT. This sequence encodes CVSSSDTADTQYF.

Regarding this clonotype: The junction shows a germline mismatch at one end, possibly a read error. The chain uses TRBV7-2 and TRBJ2-5; TRBD2 matches 8 bases. Per the germline V gene, CDR1 is SGHTA and CDR2 is FQGNSA. The CDR3 is made up of 16 amino acids. CDR3 nucleotides: TGTGCCAGCAGGTTAGCGGGATACACCACCTACAATGAGCAGTACTTC. Translated: CASRLAGYTTYNEQYF.

The V call is TRBV20-1, the J call TRBJ1-2; D call uncertain. Between the trimmed V and J ends, which lost 3 bases and 8 bases, there was a span of 10 bases. The CDR3 spans 11 residues. CDR1 DFQATT and CDR2 SNEGSKA come from the germline V gene (reference sequence). The CDR3 DNA follows: TGCAGTGCTAGCCGATCGGAAGGCTACACCTTC. Translated, it gives CSASRSEGYTF.

The CDR3 nucleotides read TGTGCCAGCACCGGACGTCAGGGGTCACTGAACACTGAAGCTTTCTTT. Amino acids: CASTGRQGSLNTEAFF. The J gene is TRBJ1-1, the V gene TRBV6-6, with D perhaps matching TRBD1 (6 bases). Germline values: CDR1 MNHNY, CDR2 SVGAGI (reference sequence). The CDR3 loop spans 16 amino acids. Trimming took 7 bases from V and 0 from J, leaving 18 bases between them.

This clonotype was counted a few times. The CDR3 DNA sequence: TGCAGCGTTGCTCTCTCCATGGGCAATGAGCAGTTCTTC. Translated: CSVALSMGNEQFF. The chain joins TRBV29-1 to TRBJ2-1; D ambiguous. Germline CDR1 is SQVTM and CDR2 is ANQGSEA. CDR3 size: 13 residues. V was shortened by 4 bases and J by 6 bases, with 13 bases between the two germline ends.

CDR3 nucleotide sequence: TGTGCCAGTATCCCGGGACAGGGGTTGAATGAGCAGTTCTTC. Translated: CASIPGQGLNEQFF. V gene TRBV19 combines with J gene TRBJ2-1; TRBD1 matches 10 bases. V lost 7 bases, J lost 7 bases, and 7 bases stayed unmatched. Germline V CDR1 and CDR2: LNHDA, SQIVND (reference sequence). This CDR3 has 14 amino acids.

This clonotype was recorded many times. This rearrangement joins TRBV12-5 to TRBJ2-1; no firm D call. The germline V and J ends were trimmed by 5 bases and 7 bases, with 9 bases remaining between them. In germline, CDR1 is LGHNT, CDR2 FRNRAP. This CDR3 is built from 12 residues. Here the CDR3 reads CASGILVNEQFF. DNA for the CDR3: TGTGCTAGTGGTATCCTTGTGAATGAGCAGTTCTTC.

The chain employs TRBV3-1 and TRBJ2-4, with D unresolved. The germline V gene encodes CDR1 LGHDT and CDR2 YNNKEL (reference sequence). The length of the CDR3 is 16 residues. The V gene lost 0 bases and the J gene lost 6 bases, with 15 bases spanning the gap. CDR3 in amino acids: CASSQERASLTNIQYF. The CDR3 nucleotides are TGTGCCAGCAGCCAAGAAAGGGCTTCCCTCACAAACATTCAGTACTTC.

This clonotype has just a few counts. The rearrangement links TRBV4-2 to TRBJ2-7; 8 bases map to TRBD1. The CDR3 totals 16 residues. Germline lookup yields CDR1 LGHNA and CDR2 YNFKEQ. V lost 1 base, J lost 3 bases, and 8 bases stayed unmatched. CDR3 sequence: CASSQGTSGTGYEQYF. CDR3 nucleotides: TGTGCCAGCAGCCAAGGTACCTCGGGGACAGGCTACGAGCAGTACTTC.

This clonotype was counted between two and nine times. V and J are TRBV6-5 and TRBJ1-6, with 8 bases lining up with TRBD1. Germline V gives CDR1 MNHEY, CDR2 SVGAGI. The CDR3 extends over 14 amino acids. J lost 6 bases, V lost 5 bases, and 3 bases had no gene match. The CDR3 sequence is CASSNRGSNSPLHF. The CDR3 bases are TGTGCCAGCAGTAACAGGGGGAGTAATTCACCCCTCCACTTT.

The chain carries TRBV30 and TRBJ1-2; possibly TRBD1 for D (5 bases). V lost 0 bases and J 7 bases, leaving 12 bases between the germline ends. The CDR3 consists of 13 residues. Germline values: CDR1 GTSNPN, CDR2 SVGIG (reference sequence). CDR3 sequence: CAWSVGQTSGYTF. CDR3 in DNA: TGTGCCTGGAGTGTCGGACAAACCTCTGGCTACACCTTC.

The V call is TRBV5-1, the J call TRBJ1-1, with D uncertain. Trimming left V 0 bases short and J 6 bases short, with 6 bases between. The CDR3 is 12 amino acids. In germline, CDR1 is SGHRS, CDR2 YFSETQ. The CDR3 nucleotides are TGCGCCAGCAGCTTGGGGGTATCTGAAGCTTTCTTT. It encodes CASSLGVSEAFF.

This rearrangement joins TRBV4-1 to TRBJ1-1, with D unclear. V was trimmed by 4 bases and J by 5 bases, leaving 14 bases between them. The CDR3 covers 14 residues. Looked up from germline, CDR1 is MGHRA and CDR2 is YSYEKL. CDR3 DNA: TGCGCCAGCAGCCCGCCCGGGAGAGGGACTGAAGCTTTCTTT. Translated: CASSPPGRGTEAFF.

This clonotype was observed a handful of times. The V call is TRBV12-3 or TRBV12-4, the J call TRBJ2-5; 9 nucleotides agree with TRBD1. The DNA end favors TRBJ2-7, so the J call may be wrong. CDR3 length: 15 amino acids. CDR3 coding DNA: TGTGCCAGCAGTTTGAGCCGGGACAGGGCCCCCGAGCAGTACTTC. Its translation: CASSLSRDRAPEQYF.